A single sample is the source of the 13 T cell receptor beta chains below, sequenced in a study of vaccination effects on CD4 cells after COVID-19. The antigens these receptors bind are not known. Before sequencing took place, the ViraFEST assay used viral peptide pools to expand antigen-specific CD4+ T cells. Isolating CD4+ T cells followed approximately 9 days of culture. This individual contracted SARS-CoV-2 between March and December 2020, as verified by PCR. The table came from immunoSEQ multiplex PCR; TCRdb's copy has only in-frame clones and leaves some out. The data contain some 25,000 clones, roughly four fifths of them seen just once; the ten biggest clones take up about 15%. Source: CD4+ T cells from PBMCs cultured with SARS-CoV-2 spike peptides, taken before COVID-19 vaccination. Source of these receptors: a human donor who had a prior SARS-CoV-2 infection.

This clone was recorded once. J is TRBJ2-1 and V is TRBV27; D gene unclear. This CDR3 is 13 amino acids long. Germline V CDR1 and CDR2: MNHEY, SMNVEV (reference sequence). The V end was cut by 3 bases, the J end by 4 bases, with 7 bases between. CDR3 bases: TGTGCCAGCAGTTTGCAACAATACAATGAGCAGTTCTTC. This gives the protein CASSLQQYNEQFF.

This clone was seen a handful of times. The gene calls are TRBV6-5 and TRBJ1-2; 8 bases align to TRBD1. Trimming took 4 bases from V and 8 from J; bases not matched to a gene: 9. The CDR3 totals 14 residues. Germline V lookup: CDR1 MNHEY, CDR2 SVGAGI. The CDR3 nucleotides are TGTGCCAGCAGTTTACCTCAGGGGGCGCGAGGCTACACCTTC. Its translation: CASSLPQGARGYTF.

The V call is TRBV5-1, the J call TRBJ1-6; perhaps TRBD1 as D (6 bases). Germline CDR1 reads SGHRS; CDR2 reads YFSETQ. Trimming stripped 0 bases from V and 5 bases from J, with 12 bases between. This CDR3 has 16 amino acids. The CDR3 loop reads CASSLDGGANNSPLHF. The CDR3 coding sequence is TGCGCCAGCAGCTTGGACGGGGGCGCGAATAATTCACCCCTCCACTTT.

This chain links TRBV7-2 with TRBJ2-5, with 7 bases aligning to TRBD2. This CDR3 has 14 residues. Losses at the gene ends were 5 bases for V and 5 bases for J; bases not matched to a gene: 8. Germline CDR1 reads SGHTA; CDR2 reads FQGNSA. The CDR3 DNA reads as TGTGCCAGCAGCCGGGACTATGTATCGGAGACCCAGTACTTC. Amino acids: CASSRDYVSETQYF.

The chain uses TRBV19 and TRBJ1-5; D is unclear. Trimming pared 3 bases from V and 4 bases from J, leaving 10 bases between. CDR3 length: 14 residues. Germline CDR1 is LNHDA and CDR2 is SQIVND (reference sequence). The CDR3 loop reads CASSIRAGNQPQHF. In DNA, the CDR3 is TGTGCCAGTAGTATTAGGGCGGGTAATCAGCCCCAGCATTTT. The complete variable domain, with remaining parts taken from reference TRBV19 and TRBJ1-5, reads DGGITQSPKYLFRKEGQNVTLSCEQNLNHDAMYWYRQDPGQGLRLIYYSQIVNDFQKGDIAEGYSVSREKKESFPLTVTSAQKNPTAFYLCASSIRAGNQPQHFGDGTRLSIL.

Only a few counts were recorded for this clone. The chain recombines TRBV9 with TRBJ2-3, with 10 bases aligning to TRBD1. The J segment lost 1 base and the V segment lost 4 bases, leaving 9 bases of the junction unmatched. The CDR3 runs to 17 residues. Germline V gene sequence: CDR1 SGDLS, CDR2 YYNGEE. In DNA, the CDR3 is TGTGCCAGCAGCTCTCGCCCCGGGACAGGGGGCACAGATACGCAGTATTTT. Translated, it gives CASSSRPGTGGTDTQYF.

This clone was seen a handful of times. This sequence joins TRBV4-1 and TRBJ2-5; D may be TRBD1 (5 bases). Germline V CDR1 and CDR2: MGHRA, YSYEKL. CDR3 length equals 16 residues. V lost 1 base and J lost 6, with 18 bases in between. The CDR3 protein is CASSQGPAAGSKTQYF. CDR3 nucleotide sequence: TGCGCCAGCAGCCAAGGCCCCGCGGCAGGGTCGAAGACCCAGTACTTC.

This clone was counted a single time. This chain joins TRBV5-1 and TRBJ1-1, with D unresolved. Germline lookup yields CDR1 SGHRS and CDR2 YFSETQ. The V end lost 2 bases, the J end lost 2 bases, and 10 bases lay between the germline ends. The CDR3 totals 14 residues. The CDR3 is CASSLGDLNTEAFF. The CDR3 DNA sequence: TGCGCCAGCAGCTTAGGAGACCTTAACACTGAAGCTTTCTTT.

The chain combines TRBV5-1 with TRBJ2-1; TRBD2 agrees at 9 bases. The V gene's germline CDR1 is SGHRS and CDR2 YFSETQ. V was pared by 1 base and J by 12 bases, with 14 bases of the junction left unmatched. This CDR3 is 16 amino acids long. CDR3 region: CASSLHLTSGRGWQFF. CDR3 coding DNA: TGCGCCAGCAGCTTGCATTTGACTAGCGGACGAGGGTGGCAGTTCTTC.

V and J are TRBV2 and TRBJ1-1; no clear D gene. The CDR3 consists of 14 residues. V was cut by 6 bases and J by 5 bases, with 16 bases left in between. Per germline, CDR1 SNHLY and CDR2 FYNNEI. The CDR3 DNA reads as TGTGCCAGCAGGTTCAGTGGATCGGGGACTGAAGCTTTCTTT. Translated, it gives CASRFSGSGTEAFF.

The chain links TRBV7-9 to TRBJ2-7, with D perhaps matching TRBD2 (6 bases). Germline V CDR1 and CDR2: SEHNR, FQNEAQ (reference sequence). V was clipped by 1 base and J by 6 bases, with 19 bases between them. This CDR3 region has 16 residues. The CDR3 bases are TGTGCCAGCAGCTTAGATTTGGCGGGGACGAGCCGCGAGCAGTACTTC. Translating gives CASSLDLAGTSREQYF. Based on the CDR3 plus reference TRBV7-9 and TRBJ2-7, the full variable domain is DTGVSQNPRHKITKRGQNVTFRCDPISEHNRLYWYRQTLGQGPEFLTYFQNEAQLEKSRLLSDRFSAERPKGSFSTLEIQRTEQGDSAMYLCASSLDLAGTSREQYFGPGTRLTVT.

The chain uses TRBV7-6 and TRBJ2-1; 9 bases line up with TRBD2. The germline CDR1 and CDR2 sequences are SGHVS and FNYEAQ. There are 15 residues in the CDR3. With V trimmed by 0 bases and J by 5 bases, 2 bases remained unmatched. The CDR3 here is CASSLAASGDNEQFF. The CDR3 DNA follows: TGTGCCAGCAGCTTAGCGGCTAGCGGGGACAATGAGCAGTTCTTC.

This clone has more than one count but fewer than ten. The CDR3 loop reads CASSKGQANTGELFF. In nucleotides, the CDR3 is TGCGCCAGCAGCAAGGGACAGGCGAACACCGGGGAGCTGTTTTTT. The rearrangement uses TRBV5-1 and TRBJ2-2, with 8 bases fitting TRBD1. The CDR3 contains 15 residues. After removal of 4 bases from V and 0 bases from J, the junction contained 2 bases not matched to a gene. Germline CDR1 and CDR2: SGHRS and YFSETQ.